The sample holds many counts of the clone carrying this T cell receptor (beta chain). Its specificity is unknown. The data are from a study of T cell repertoires in cytomegalovirus infection. General study findings and limits: The ex vivo response was dominated by HLA-C-restricted CMV-specific TCR beta clonotypes.

TCRdb reanalysed the reads using MiXCR and keeps one entry per CDR3 protein. The sample contains fewer than 550,000 distinct CDR3 sequences, 16% of which appear only once. The CDR3 length is 15 residues. CDR1 and CDR2 from the germline V gene are MDHEN and SYDVKM. V was shortened by 2 bases and J by 4 bases, with 12 bases between the two germline ends. The source of this sequence is a human donor in good health (CMV status not recorded). Some clones in this sample may be carry-over from other donors' samples. The chain links TRBV28 to TRBJ1-5; D is uncertain. Sample: CD8+ T cells from PBMCs. The CDR3 DNA reads TGTGCCAGCAGTTTAGTGGCCGGAATAAATCAGCCCCAGCATTTT. Protein product: CASSLVAGINQPQHF.